This T cell receptor (beta chain) derives from a study of T cells in localized non-small cell lung cancer. Trimming shortened V by 6 bases and J by 2 bases, and 16 bases separated the two germline ends. Germline CDR1 reads MNHEY; CDR2 reads SMNVEV (reference sequence). The CDR3 has 15 residues. Clones were read by immunoSEQ multiplex PCR, and TCRdb kept only the in-frame ones, dropping some. Among some 40,000 clones listed, more than 90% were seen once. The sample in question was peripheral blood, obtained before any cancer treatment. This clonotype was sampled from a female donor older than 55 with stage I lung adenocarcinoma. J is TRBJ1-2 and V is TRBV27; a weak D match, TRBD1 (5 bases). The CDR3 DNA reads TGTGCCAGCAGCCGGGACTTCCCGTCCAACTATGGCTACACCTTC. This translates into CASSRDFPSNYGYTF.